This T cell receptor (beta chain) originates from a study of beta chain features in type 1 diabetes. With 3 bases removed from V and 9 bases from J, the gap between germline ends came to 11 bases. The CDR3 is 12 amino acids. Per germline, CDR1 SGHAT and CDR2 FQNNGV. In the case of this clone: Antigen specificity is unknown.

General study results and limits: Whether HLA type influences TCRB rearrangement remained unresolved here.

Sequencing targeted expressed TCRB transcripts, as all isolated RNA had been reverse transcribed. The table came from immunoSEQ multiplex PCR; TCRdb's copy has only in-frame clones and leaves some out. The data contain about 340,000 clones, approximately 8% of them singletons. What was sequenced was central memory CD4+ T cells from blood. The sequence was collected from a woman between 18 and 30 years old in good health. The rearrangement uses TRBV11-2 and TRBJ1-1; D is unclear. The CDR3 loop reads CASSFLRTQAFF. The CDR3 bases are TGTGCCAGCAGCTTCCTTCGGACCCAAGCTTTCTTT.